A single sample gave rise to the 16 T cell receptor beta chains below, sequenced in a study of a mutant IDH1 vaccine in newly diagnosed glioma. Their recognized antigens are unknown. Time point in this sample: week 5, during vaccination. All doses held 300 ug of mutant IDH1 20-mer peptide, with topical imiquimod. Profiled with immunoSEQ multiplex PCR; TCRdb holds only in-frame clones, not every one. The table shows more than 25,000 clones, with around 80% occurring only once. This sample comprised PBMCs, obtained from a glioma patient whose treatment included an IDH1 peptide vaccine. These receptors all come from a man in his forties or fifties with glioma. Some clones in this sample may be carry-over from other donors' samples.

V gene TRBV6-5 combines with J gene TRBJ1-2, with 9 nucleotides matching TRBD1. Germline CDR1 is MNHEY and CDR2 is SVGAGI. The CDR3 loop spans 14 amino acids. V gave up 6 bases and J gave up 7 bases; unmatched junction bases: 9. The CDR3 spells CASRQPTGGGGYTF. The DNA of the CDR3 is TGTGCCAGCAGACAACCTACAGGGGGCGGTGGCTACACCTTC.

The DNA of the CDR3 is TGTGCCAGCAGCGTAGGTGGCAGGGCCGATCAGCCCCAGCATTTT. It specifies CASSVGGRADQPQHF. The chain couples TRBV9 to TRBJ1-5, with D possibly being TRBD1 (5 bases). Trimming stripped 0 bases from V and 5 bases from J, with 12 bases between. CDR1 and CDR2 from the germline V gene are SGDLS and YYNGEE. CDR3 length equals 15 residues.

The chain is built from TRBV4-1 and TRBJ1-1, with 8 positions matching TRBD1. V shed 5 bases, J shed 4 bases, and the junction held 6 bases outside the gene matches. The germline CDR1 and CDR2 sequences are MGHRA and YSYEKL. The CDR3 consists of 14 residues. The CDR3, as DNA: TGCGCCAGCAGCTATCGAACAGGGGGCACTGAAGCTTTCTTT. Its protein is CASSYRTGGTEAFF.

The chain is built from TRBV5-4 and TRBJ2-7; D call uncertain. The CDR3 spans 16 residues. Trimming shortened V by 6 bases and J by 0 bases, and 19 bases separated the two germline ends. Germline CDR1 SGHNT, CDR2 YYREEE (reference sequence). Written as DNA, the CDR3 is TGTGCCAGCAATAAGGGCCTAAACACGGACTCCTACGAGCAGTACTTC. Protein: CASNKGLNTDSYEQYF.

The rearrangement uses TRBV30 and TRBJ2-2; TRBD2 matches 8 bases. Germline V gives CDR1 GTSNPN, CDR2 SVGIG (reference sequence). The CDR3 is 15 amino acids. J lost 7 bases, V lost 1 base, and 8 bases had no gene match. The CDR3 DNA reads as TGTGCCTGGAGTGGCAGACTAGCGTATGGCGGGGAGCTGTTTTTT. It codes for CAWSGRLAYGGELFF.

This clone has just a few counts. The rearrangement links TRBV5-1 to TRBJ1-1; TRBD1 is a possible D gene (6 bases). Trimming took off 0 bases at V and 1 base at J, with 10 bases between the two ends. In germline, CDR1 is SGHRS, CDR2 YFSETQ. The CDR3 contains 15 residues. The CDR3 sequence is CASSLAGTRNTEAFF. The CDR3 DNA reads TGCGCCAGCAGCTTGGCAGGGACAAGGAACACTGAAGCTTTCTTT. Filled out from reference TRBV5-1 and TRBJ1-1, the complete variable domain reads KAGVTQTPRYLIKTRGQQVTLSCSPISGHRSVSWYQQTPGQGLQFLFEYFSETQRNKGNFPGRFSGRQFSNSRSEMNVSTLELGDSALYLCASSLAGTRNTEAFFGQGTRLTVV.

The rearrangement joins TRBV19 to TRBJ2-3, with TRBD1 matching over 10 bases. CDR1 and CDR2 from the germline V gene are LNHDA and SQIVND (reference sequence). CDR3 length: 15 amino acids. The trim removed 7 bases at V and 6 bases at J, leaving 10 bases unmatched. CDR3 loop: CASNSRTGGPDTQYF. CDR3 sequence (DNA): TGTGCCAGTAACTCCCGGACAGGGGGTCCGGATACGCAGTATTTT.

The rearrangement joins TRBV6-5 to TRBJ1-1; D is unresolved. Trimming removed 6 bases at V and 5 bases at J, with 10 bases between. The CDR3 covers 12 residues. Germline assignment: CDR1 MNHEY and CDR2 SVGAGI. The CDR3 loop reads CASRDRYTEAFF. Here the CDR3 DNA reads TGTGCCAGCAGGGACCGATATACTGAAGCTTTCTTT.

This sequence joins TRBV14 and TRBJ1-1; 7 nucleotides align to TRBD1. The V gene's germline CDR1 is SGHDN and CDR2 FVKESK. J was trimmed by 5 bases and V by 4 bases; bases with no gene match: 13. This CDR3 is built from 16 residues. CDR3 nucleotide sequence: TGTGCCAGCAGCCCGACCCAGGGGGGGCGGAGGACTGAAGCTTTCTTT. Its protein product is CASSPTQGGRRTEAFF.

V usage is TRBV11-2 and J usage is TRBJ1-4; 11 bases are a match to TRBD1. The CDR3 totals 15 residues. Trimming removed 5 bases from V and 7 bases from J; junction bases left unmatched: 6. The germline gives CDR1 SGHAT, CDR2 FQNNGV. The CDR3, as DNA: TGTGCCAGCAGCCCAGGGACAGGGGGGGGTGAAAAACTGTTTTTT. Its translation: CASSPGTGGGEKLFF. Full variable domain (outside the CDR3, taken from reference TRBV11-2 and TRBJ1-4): EAGVAQSPRYKIIEKRQSVAFWCNPISGHATLYWYQQILGQGPKLLIQFQNNGVVDDSQLPKDRFSAERLKGVDSTLKIQPAKLEDSAVYLCASSPGTGGGEKLFFGSGTQLSVL.

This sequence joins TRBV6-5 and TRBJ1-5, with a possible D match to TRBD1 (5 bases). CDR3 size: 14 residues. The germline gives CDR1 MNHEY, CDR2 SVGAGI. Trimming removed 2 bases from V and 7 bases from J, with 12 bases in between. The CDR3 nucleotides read TGTGCCAGCAGTTACATGGGAACAGGACAGCCCCAGCATTTT. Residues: CASSYMGTGQPQHF.

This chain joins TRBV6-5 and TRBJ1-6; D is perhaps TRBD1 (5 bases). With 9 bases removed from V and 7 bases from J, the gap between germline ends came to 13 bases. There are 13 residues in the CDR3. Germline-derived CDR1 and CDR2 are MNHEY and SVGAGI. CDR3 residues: CARLAGLNSPLHF. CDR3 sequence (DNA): TGTGCCAGGCTGGCAGGGCTAAATTCACCCCTCCACTTT.

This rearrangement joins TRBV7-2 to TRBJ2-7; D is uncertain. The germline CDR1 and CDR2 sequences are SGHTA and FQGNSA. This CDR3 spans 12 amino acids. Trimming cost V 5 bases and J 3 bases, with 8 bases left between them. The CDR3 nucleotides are TGTGCCAGCAGCCCAGCCTGCTACGAGCAGTACTTC. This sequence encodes CASSPACYEQYF.

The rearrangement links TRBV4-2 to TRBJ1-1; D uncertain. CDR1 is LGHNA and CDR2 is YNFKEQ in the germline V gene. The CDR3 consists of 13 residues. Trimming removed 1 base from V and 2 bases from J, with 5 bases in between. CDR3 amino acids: CASSQVQNTEAFF. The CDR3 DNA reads TGTGCCAGCAGCCAAGTGCAAAACACTGAAGCTTTCTTT.

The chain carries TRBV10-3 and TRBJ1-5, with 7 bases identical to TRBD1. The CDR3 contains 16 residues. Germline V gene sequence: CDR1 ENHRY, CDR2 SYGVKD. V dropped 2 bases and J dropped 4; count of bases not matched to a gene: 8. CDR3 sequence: CAISETRTGVNQPQHF. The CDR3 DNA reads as TGTGCCATCAGTGAGACCCGGACAGGAGTAAATCAGCCCCAGCATTTT.

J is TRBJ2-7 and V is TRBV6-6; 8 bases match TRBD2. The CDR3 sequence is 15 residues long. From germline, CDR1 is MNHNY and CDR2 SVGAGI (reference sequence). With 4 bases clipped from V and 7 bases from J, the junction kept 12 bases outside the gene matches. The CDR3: CASSSRSSGGWEQYF. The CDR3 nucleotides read TGTGCCAGCAGTTCACGTTCGTCGGGGGGGTGGGAGCAGTACTTC.